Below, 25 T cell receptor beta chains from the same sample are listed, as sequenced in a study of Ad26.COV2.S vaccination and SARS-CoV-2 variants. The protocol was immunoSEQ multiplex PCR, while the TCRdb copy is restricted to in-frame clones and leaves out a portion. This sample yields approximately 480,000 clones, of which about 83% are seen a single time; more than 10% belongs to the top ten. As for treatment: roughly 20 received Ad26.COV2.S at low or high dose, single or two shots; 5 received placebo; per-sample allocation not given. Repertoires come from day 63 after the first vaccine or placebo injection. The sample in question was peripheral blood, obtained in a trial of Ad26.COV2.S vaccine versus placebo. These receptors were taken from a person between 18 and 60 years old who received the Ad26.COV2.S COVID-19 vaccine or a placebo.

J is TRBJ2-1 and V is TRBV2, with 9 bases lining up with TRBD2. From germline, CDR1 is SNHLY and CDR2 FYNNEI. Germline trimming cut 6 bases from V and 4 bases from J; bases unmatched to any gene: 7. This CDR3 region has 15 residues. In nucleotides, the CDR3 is TGTGCCAGCAGGGGAGCGGGAGGCGGGTACAATGAGCAGTTCTTC. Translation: CASRGAGGGYNEQFF.

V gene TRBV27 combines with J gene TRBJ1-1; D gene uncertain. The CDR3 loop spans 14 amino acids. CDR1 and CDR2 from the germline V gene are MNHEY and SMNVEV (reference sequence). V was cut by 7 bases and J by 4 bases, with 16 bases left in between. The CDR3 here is CASMIFPGSTEAFF. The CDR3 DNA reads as TGTGCCAGCATGATCTTCCCCGGATCCACTGAAGCTTTCTTT.

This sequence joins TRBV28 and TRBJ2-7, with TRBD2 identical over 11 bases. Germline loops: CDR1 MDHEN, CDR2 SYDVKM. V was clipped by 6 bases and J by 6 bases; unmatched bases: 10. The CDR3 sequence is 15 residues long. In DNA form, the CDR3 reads TGTGCCAGCAGCTTAGCGGGAGGGCCGGCTAGCGAGCAGTACTTC. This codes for CASSLAGGPASEQYF.

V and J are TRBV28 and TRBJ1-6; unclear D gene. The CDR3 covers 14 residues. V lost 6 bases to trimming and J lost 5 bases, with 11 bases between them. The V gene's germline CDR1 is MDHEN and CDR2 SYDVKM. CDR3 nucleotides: TGTGCCAGCAGGTACGGACTGAATAATTCACCCCTCCACTTT. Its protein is CASRYGLNNSPLHF.

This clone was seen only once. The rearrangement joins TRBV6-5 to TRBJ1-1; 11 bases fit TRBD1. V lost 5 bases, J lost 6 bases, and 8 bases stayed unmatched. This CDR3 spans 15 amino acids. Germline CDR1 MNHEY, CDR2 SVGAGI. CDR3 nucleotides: TGTGCCAGCAGTCAGGACAGGGGGCGAAATGCTGAAGCTTTCTTT. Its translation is CASSQDRGRNAEAFF.

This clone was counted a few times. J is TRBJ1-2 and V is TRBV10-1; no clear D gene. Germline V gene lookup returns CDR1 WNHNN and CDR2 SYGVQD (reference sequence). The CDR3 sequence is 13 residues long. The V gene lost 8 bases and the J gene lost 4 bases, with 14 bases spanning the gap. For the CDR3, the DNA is TGCGCCAGCCCCTCTCAAGTGGGCTATGGCTACACCTTC. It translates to CASPSQVGYGYTF.

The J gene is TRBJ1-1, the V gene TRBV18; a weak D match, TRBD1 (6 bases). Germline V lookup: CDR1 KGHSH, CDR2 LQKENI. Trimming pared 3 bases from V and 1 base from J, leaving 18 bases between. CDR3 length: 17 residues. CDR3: CASSPQQGGLANTEAFF. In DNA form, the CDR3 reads TGTGCCAGCTCACCCCAACAGGGTGGGTTGGCGAACACTGAAGCTTTCTTT.

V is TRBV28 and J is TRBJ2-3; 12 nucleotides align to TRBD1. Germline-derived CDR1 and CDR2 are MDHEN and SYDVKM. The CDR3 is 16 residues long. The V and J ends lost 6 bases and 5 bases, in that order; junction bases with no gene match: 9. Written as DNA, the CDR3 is TGTGCCAGCAGAACGGGACAGGGGGCGATCAAAGATACGCAGTATTTT. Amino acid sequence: CASRTGQGAIKDTQYF.

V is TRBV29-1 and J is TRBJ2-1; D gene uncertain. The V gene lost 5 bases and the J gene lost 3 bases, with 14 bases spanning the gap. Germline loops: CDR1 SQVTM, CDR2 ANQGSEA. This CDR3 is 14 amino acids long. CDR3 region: CSVYAPSGYNEQFF. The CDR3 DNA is TGCAGCGTTTATGCACCCAGTGGCTACAATGAGCAGTTCTTC.

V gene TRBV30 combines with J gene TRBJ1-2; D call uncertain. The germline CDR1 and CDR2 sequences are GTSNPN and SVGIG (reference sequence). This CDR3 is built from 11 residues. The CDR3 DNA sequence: TGTGCTGGACGGCCGGCTTATGGCTACACCTTC. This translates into CAGRPAYGYTF.

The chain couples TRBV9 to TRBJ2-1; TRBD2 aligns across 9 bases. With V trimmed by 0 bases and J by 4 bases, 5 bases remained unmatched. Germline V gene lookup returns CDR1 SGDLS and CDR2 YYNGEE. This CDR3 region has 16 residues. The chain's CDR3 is CASSVGVAGAYNEQFF. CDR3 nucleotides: TGTGCCAGCAGCGTAGGGGTAGCGGGAGCGTACAATGAGCAGTTCTTC.

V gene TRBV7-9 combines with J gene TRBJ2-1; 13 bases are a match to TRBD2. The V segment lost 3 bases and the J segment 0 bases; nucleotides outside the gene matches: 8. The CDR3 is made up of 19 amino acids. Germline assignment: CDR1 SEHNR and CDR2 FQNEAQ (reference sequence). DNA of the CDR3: TGTGCCAGCAGCTTTGAACTAGCGGGAGGGATCAGCTCCTACAATGAGCAGTTCTTC. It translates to CASSFELAGGISSYNEQFF.

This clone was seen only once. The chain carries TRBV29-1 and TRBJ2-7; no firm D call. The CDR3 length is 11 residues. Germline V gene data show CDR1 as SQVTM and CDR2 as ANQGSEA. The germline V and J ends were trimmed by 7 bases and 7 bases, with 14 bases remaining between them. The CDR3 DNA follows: TGCAGCGCCACCACGCCAGCAGAGCAGTACTTC. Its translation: CSATTPAEQYF.

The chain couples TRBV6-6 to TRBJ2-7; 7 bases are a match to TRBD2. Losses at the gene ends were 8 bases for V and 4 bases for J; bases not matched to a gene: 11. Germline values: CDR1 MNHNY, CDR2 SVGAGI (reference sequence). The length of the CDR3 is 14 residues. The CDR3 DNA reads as TGTGCCAGCCAGGATTTAGCGGGCCTATACGAGCAGTACTTC. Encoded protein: CASQDLAGLYEQYF.

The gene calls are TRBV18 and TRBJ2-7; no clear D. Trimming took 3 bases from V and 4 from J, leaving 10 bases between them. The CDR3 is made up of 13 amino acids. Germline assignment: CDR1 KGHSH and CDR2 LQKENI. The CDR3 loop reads CASSPRVGYEQYF. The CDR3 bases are TGTGCCAGCTCACCTAGGGTTGGTTACGAGCAGTACTTC.

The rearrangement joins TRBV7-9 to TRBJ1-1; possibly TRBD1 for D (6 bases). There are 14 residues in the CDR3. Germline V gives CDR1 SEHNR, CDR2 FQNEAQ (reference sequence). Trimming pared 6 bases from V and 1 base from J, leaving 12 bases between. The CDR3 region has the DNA TGTGCCAGCAGGACCCCGGGACAGAACACTGAAGCTTTCTTT. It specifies CASRTPGQNTEAFF.

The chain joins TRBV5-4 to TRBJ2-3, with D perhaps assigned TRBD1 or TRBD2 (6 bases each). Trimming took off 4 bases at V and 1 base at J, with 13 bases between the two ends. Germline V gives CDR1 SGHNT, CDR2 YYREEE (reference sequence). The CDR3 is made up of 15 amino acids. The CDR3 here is CASSQGRGGTDTQYF. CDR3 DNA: TGTGCCAGCAGCCAGGGTAGGGGGGGCACAGATACGCAGTATTTT. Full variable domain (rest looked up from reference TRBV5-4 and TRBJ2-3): ETGVTQSPTHLIKTRGQQVTLRCSSQSGHNTVSWYQQALGQGPQFIFQYYREEENGRGNFPPRFSGLQFPNYSSELNVNALELDDSALYLCASSQGRGGTDTQYFGPGTRLTVL.

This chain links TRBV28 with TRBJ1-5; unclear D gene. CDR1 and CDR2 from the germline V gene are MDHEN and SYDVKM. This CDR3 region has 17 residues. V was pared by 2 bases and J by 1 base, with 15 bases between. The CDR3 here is CASSLGSGFRSNQPQHF. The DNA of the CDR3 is TGTGCCAGCAGTTTAGGGTCTGGGTTTCGGAGCAATCAGCCCCAGCATTTT.

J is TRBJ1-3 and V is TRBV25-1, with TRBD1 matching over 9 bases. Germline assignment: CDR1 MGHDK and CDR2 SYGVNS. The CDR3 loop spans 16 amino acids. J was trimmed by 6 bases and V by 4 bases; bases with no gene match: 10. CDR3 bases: TGTGCCAGCAGTGTGGGGACAGGGACTGTGCCAAACACCATATATTTT. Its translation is CASSVGTGTVPNTIYF.

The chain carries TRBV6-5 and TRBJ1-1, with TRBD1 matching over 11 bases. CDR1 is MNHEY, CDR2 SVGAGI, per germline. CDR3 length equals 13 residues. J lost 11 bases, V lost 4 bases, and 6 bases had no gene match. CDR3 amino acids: CASSSGTGGRAFF. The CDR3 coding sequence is TGTGCCAGCAGTTCCGGGACAGGGGGGAGGGCTTTCTTT.

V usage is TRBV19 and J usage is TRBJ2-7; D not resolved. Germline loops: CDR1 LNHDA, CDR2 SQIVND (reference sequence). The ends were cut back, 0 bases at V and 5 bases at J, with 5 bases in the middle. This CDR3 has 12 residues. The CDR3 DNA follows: TGTGCCAGTAGTATAGAGCAAGACGAGCAGTACTTC. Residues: CASSIEQDEQYF.

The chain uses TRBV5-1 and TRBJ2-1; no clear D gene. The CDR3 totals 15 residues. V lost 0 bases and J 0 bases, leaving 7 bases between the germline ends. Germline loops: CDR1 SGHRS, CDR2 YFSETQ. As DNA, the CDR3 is TGCGCCAGCAGCTTGGATTTTAGCTCCTACAATGAGCAGTTCTTC. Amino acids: CASSLDFSSYNEQFF.

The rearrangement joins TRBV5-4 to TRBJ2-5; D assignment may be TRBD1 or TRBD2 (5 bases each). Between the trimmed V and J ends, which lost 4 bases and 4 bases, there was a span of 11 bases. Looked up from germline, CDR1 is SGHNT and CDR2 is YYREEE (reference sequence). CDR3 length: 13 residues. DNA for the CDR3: TGTGCCAGCAGCCCGGGGCTCCGAGAGACCCAGTACTTC. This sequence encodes CASSPGLRETQYF.

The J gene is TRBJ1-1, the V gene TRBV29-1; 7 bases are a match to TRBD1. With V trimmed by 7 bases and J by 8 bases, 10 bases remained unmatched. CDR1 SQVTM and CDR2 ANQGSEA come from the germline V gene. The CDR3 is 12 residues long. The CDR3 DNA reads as TGCAGCGCCCGTGATGGAGGGGGCGAAGCTTTCTTT. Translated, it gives CSARDGGGEAFF.

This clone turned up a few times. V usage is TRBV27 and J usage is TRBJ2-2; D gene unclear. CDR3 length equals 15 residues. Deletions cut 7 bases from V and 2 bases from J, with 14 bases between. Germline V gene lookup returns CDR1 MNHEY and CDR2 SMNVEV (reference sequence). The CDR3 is CASISDSPNTGELFF. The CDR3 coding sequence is TGTGCCAGCATTTCCGACTCCCCAAACACCGGGGAGCTGTTTTTT.